This T cell receptor beta chain emerged from a study of shared clonotypes between healthy human individuals. Study background: In total, the donors were two women and a few men aged 18 to 49. Study observations and caveats: Tissues were not sampled, only blood, and their repertoires likely differ.

Concerning this clone itself: The antigen is not known.

The protocol was immunoSEQ multiplex PCR, while the TCRdb copy is restricted to in-frame clones and leaves out a portion. The sample lists 780,000 or so clones, about two thirds occurring once. This clonotype originated in a woman aged 30 to 39 in good health. Input material: memory CD4+ T cells sorted from blood. This sample's subset: CD45RA-negative fraction.

The CDR3 region is CASSRTDPSNQPQHF. The DNA of the CDR3 is TGTGCCAGCAGTAGGACAGACCCTAGCAATCAGCCCCAGCATTTT. The chain employs TRBV6-5 and TRBJ1-5, with D possibly TRBD1 on 6 matching bases. The CDR3 loop spans 15 amino acids. The germline V gene has CDR1 MNHEY and CDR2 SVGAGI. V lost 5 bases, J lost 0 bases, and 11 bases lay in between.